This T cell receptor beta chain emerged from a study of T cells in Graves' hyperthyroidism and ophthalmopathy. What was amplified from RNA transcripts were TCR beta CDR3 regions. The HTBI primer set drove a first-round RT-PCR of the TCR CDR3. TCRdb used MiXCR to reprocess the multiplex PCR reads, holding one entry per CDR3 protein. The sample has under 700,000 distinct CDR3 sequences; over 15% are singletons. This clonotype was seen more than once but under ten times. Its antigen is not known. Whole-study results and caveats: In blood, most of the thyroid clonotypes expanded above 0.001 were also present.

The CDR3 extends over 17 amino acids. CDR1 is LNHNV, CDR2 YYDKDF, per germline (reference sequence). With 0 bases removed from V and 5 bases from J, the gap between germline ends came to 17 bases. The patients, who ranged from 18 to 65 in age, presented with newly diagnosed hyperthyroidism lasting under 2 months. The rearrangement uses TRBV15 and TRBJ2-1; D uncertain. The sample taken for sequencing was blood. The origin of this receptor is a woman aged 18 to 35 with Graves' hyperthyroidism. The CDR3 region has the DNA TGTGCCACCAGCAGAGATAAGGGTTACCTACCTAACAATGAGCAGTTCTTC. Protein: CATSRDKGYLPNNEQFF.